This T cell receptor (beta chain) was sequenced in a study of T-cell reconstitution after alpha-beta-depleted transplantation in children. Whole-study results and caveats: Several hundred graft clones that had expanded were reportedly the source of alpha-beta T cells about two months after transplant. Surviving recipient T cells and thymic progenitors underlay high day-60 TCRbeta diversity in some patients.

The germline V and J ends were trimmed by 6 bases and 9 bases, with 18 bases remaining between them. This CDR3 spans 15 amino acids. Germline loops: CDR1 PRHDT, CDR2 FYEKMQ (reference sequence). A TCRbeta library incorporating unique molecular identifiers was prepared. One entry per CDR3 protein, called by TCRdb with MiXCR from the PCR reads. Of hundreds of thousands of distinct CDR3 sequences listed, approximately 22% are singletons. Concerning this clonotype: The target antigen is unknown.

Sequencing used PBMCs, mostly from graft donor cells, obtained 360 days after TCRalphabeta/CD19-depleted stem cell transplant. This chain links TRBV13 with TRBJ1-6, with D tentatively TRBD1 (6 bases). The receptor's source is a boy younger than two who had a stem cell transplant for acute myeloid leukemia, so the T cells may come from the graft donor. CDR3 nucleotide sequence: TGTGCCAGCAGTGGACCGGGGGGCGCGGGTTCACCCCTCCACTTT. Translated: CASSGPGGAGSPLHF.